The 10 T cell receptor beta chains listed next were all sequenced from one sample in a study of Tregs in tolerant kidney transplant recipients. Clones were sequenced by immunoSEQ multiplex PCR, and TCRdb holds only the in-frame ones, with some missing. The repertoire holds about 61,000 clones, 80% to 90% seen once, with roughly 2% in the top ten. Sample: Tregs from blood, taken before the transplant. The origin of the receptors is a human donor who received a combined kidney and bone marrow transplant.

The chain couples TRBV4-1 to TRBJ2-1; 10 bases line up with TRBD1. The junction had 4 bases not matched to a gene; V was cut back by 0 bases and J by 2 bases. The CDR3 is 17 amino acids. The germline gives CDR1 MGHRA, CDR2 YSYEKL. CDR3 sequence: CASSQDPTGGAYNEQFF. The CDR3 coding sequence is TGCGCCAGCAGCCAAGACCCGACAGGGGGCGCCTACAATGAGCAGTTCTTC.

This chain uses TRBV10-3 with TRBJ2-1; 8 bases map to TRBD2. V lost 4 bases, J lost 5 bases, and 7 bases stayed unmatched. This CDR3 contains 15 residues. The germline V gene has CDR1 ENHRY and CDR2 SYGVKD. The CDR3 loop reads CAISVTSGVNNEQFF. The CDR3 nucleotides are TGTGCCATCAGTGTAACTAGCGGAGTTAACAATGAGCAGTTCTTC.

V and J are TRBV6-5 and TRBJ2-7, with D possibly being TRBD1 (6 bases). V lost 3 bases and J lost 0, with 12 bases in between. Germline V gives CDR1 MNHEY, CDR2 SVGAGI. The length of the CDR3 is 15 residues. DNA for the CDR3: TGTGCCAGCAGTTATCCCAGGGGAGACTCCTACGAGCAGTACTTC. Translated, it gives CASSYPRGDSYEQYF.

This clone was detected once. The chain joins TRBV18 to TRBJ2-1; D gene ambiguous. CDR1 is KGHSH, CDR2 LQKENI, per germline. CDR3 length: 13 amino acids. Trimming took 0 bases from V and 7 from J, leaving 7 bases between them. DNA of the CDR3: TGTGCCAGCTCACCACCGTCCATAAATGAGCAGTTCTTC. Amino acid sequence: CASSPPSINEQFF.

There are a few counts of this clone. V and J are TRBV20-1 and TRBJ1-2; D not resolved. Germline values: CDR1 DFQATT, CDR2 SNEGSKA (reference sequence). V gave up 3 bases and J gave up 4 bases, with 6 bases separating them. This CDR3 has 11 amino acids. The CDR3 DNA reads as TGCAGTGCTAGGGTGGGCTATGGCTACACCTTC. Its protein product is CSARVGYGYTF.

The chain has TRBV19 and TRBJ2-2; TRBD1 matches 10 bases. The CDR3 has 14 amino acids. The ends lost 8 bases at V and 7 bases at J; junction bases unmatched: 7. In germline, CDR1 is LNHDA, CDR2 SQIVND (reference sequence). Here the CDR3 DNA reads TGTGCCAGTTCCGGGGGACAGGGGTTCGGGGAGCTGTTTTTT. Translated: CASSGGQGFGELFF.

The chain uses TRBV5-1 and TRBJ2-7, with 8 bases aligning to TRBD2. V shed 4 bases and J 4 bases; nucleotides not matched to a gene: 13. CDR1 and CDR2 from the germline V gene are SGHRS and YFSETQ. The CDR3 has 16 amino acids. This chain's CDR3 is CASSLDRGGARYEQYF. As DNA, the CDR3 is TGCGCCAGCAGCCTGGACCGGGGGGGGGCGCGATACGAGCAGTACTTC.

The V and J genes are TRBV6-5 and TRBJ2-5; D unclear. The CDR3 consists of 11 residues. V was trimmed by 6 bases and J by 4 bases, leaving 6 bases between them. Per germline, CDR1 MNHEY and CDR2 SVGAGI. Here the CDR3 reads CASSRGETQYF. The CDR3 nucleotides read TGTGCCAGCAGCCGAGGAGAGACCCAGTACTTC.

V is TRBV11-2 and J is TRBJ2-2; D gene ambiguous. This CDR3 spans 16 amino acids. The germline CDR1 and CDR2 sequences are SGHAT and FQNNGV. Trimming cost V 2 bases and J 0 bases, with 10 bases left between them. The CDR3 nucleotides are TGTGCCAGCAGCTTATACCCCCGGGCGAACACCGGGGAGCTGTTTTTT. This gives the protein CASSLYPRANTGELFF.

The CDR3: CASSGGSLAGADTGELFF. CDR3 nucleotides: TGTGCCAGCAGTGGAGGCTCACTAGCGGGGGCCGACACCGGGGAGCTGTTTTTT. The V call is TRBV6-1, the J call TRBJ2-2, with TRBD2 matching over 11 bases. The CDR3 totals 18 residues. Germline trimming cut 4 bases from V and 3 bases from J; bases unmatched to any gene: 10. Germline V gene sequence: CDR1 MNHNS, CDR2 SASEGT.